In this sample, the clone carrying this T cell receptor (beta chain) turned up a few times. These data are taken from a study of T cells in Graves' hyperthyroidism and ophthalmopathy. Amplification of TCR beta CDR3 regions was performed using RNA transcripts as template. A first-round RT-PCR of the TCR CDR3 used the HTBI primer set. MiXCR, applied by TCRdb to the multiplex PCR reads, yields one record per CDR3 protein. The repertoire includes around 440,000 distinct CDR3 sequences, 15% to 18% of them detected once, and 13% to 15% sits in the top ten. Germline values: CDR1 DFQATT, CDR2 SNEGSKA (reference sequence). There are 11 residues in the CDR3. The V gene lost 2 bases and the J gene lost 6 bases, with 7 bases spanning the gap. No ophthalmopathy progression within 18 months constituted stable Graves' hyperthyroidism. Criteria for exclusion of patients were uncontrolled infection, other autoimmune disease, pregnancy or lactation.

The specimen was blood. This TCR was sampled from a woman aged 18 to 35 with Graves' hyperthyroidism. The chain uses TRBV20-1 and TRBJ1-2; maybe TRBD1 (5 bases). CDR3 region: CSARYRHGYTF. The CDR3 DNA reads as TGCAGTGCTAGATACAGGCATGGCTACACCTTC.